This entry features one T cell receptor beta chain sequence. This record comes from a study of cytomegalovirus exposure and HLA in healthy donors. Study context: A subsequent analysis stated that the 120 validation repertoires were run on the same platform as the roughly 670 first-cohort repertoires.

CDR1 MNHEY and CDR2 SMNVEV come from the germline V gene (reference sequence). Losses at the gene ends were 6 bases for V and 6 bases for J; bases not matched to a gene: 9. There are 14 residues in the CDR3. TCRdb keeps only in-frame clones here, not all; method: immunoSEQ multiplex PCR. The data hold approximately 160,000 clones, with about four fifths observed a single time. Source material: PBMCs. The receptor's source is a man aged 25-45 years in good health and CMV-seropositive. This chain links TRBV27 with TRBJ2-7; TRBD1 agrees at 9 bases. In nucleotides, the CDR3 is TGTGCCAGCAGGGATCCGGGACAGGGCGGCGAGCAGTACTTC. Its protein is CASRDPGQGGEQYF.